A single sample is the source of the 6 T cell receptor beta chains below, sequenced in a study of T cells in Graves' hyperthyroidism and ophthalmopathy. Amplified TCR beta CDR3 regions came from RNA transcripts. HTBI primers were employed in a first-round RT-PCR of the TCR CDR3. TCRdb ran MiXCR on the multiplex PCR reads and lists one entry per CDR3 protein. Of a few hundred thousand distinct CDR3 sequences in the sample, roughly 16% were seen once. Input material: blood. The receptor set was obtained from a woman in her thirties with Graves' ophthalmopathy.

The table lists this clonotype with a few counts. V and J are TRBV7-2 and TRBJ2-3; TRBD2 matches at 7 bases. V lost 6 bases, J lost 0 bases, and 6 bases stayed unmatched. Germline CDR1 is SGHTA and CDR2 is FQGNSA. The CDR3 runs 15 residues. CDR3 residues: CASRRERTSTDTQYF. CDR3 DNA: TGTGCCAGCAGGCGGGAGCGGACTAGCACAGATACGCAGTATTTT.

V is TRBV30 and J is TRBJ2-7; TRBD2 is a possible D gene (6 bases). The germline V gene encodes CDR1 GTSNPN and CDR2 SVGIG (reference sequence). Trimming stripped 5 bases from V and 5 bases from J, with 19 bases between. The CDR3 loop spans 14 amino acids. The CDR3 protein is CAWGRPSVLHEQYF. In DNA, the CDR3 is TGTGCCTGGGGGCGGCCTAGCGTTCTCCACGAGCAGTACTTC.

This chain joins TRBV9 and TRBJ2-5, with 10 positions matching TRBD1. Trimming removed 1 base from V and 5 bases from J; junction bases left unmatched: 5. This CDR3 has 15 amino acids. The V gene's germline CDR1 is SGDLS and CDR2 YYNGEE. Here the CDR3 reads CASSVLDRGQETQYF. The CDR3 nucleotides read TGTGCCAGCAGCGTATTAGACAGGGGGCAGGAGACCCAGTACTTC.

The gene calls are TRBV7-2 and TRBJ2-1; 11 positions match TRBD2. The CDR3 is 16 residues long. V lost 4 bases, J lost 4 bases, and 6 bases stayed unmatched. Germline CDR1 SGHTA, CDR2 FQGNSA. CDR3: CASSSDSGRDYNEQFF. DNA of the CDR3: TGTGCCAGCAGCTCTGATAGCGGGAGGGATTACAATGAGCAGTTCTTC.

This rearrangement joins TRBV28 to TRBJ1-6; no reliable D call. The V end lost 5 bases, the J end lost 11 bases, and 7 bases lay between the germline ends. The CDR3 contains 11 residues. Per germline, CDR1 MDHEN and CDR2 SYDVKM. The CDR3 bases are TGTGCCAGCAGTCCTGGGACACCCCTCCACTTT. It translates to CASSPGTPLHF.

This clonotype was seen at least ten times. The chain couples TRBV4-3 to TRBJ2-3; D remains unclear. CDR3 length: 18 amino acids. V lost 0 bases and J lost 1, with 17 bases in between. Per germline, CDR1 LGHNA and CDR2 YSLEER. The DNA of the CDR3 is TGCGCCAGCAGCCAAGATCCCCGTGGTGTCCATGGCACAGATACGCAGTATTTT. Amino acids: CASSQDPRGVHGTDTQYF.